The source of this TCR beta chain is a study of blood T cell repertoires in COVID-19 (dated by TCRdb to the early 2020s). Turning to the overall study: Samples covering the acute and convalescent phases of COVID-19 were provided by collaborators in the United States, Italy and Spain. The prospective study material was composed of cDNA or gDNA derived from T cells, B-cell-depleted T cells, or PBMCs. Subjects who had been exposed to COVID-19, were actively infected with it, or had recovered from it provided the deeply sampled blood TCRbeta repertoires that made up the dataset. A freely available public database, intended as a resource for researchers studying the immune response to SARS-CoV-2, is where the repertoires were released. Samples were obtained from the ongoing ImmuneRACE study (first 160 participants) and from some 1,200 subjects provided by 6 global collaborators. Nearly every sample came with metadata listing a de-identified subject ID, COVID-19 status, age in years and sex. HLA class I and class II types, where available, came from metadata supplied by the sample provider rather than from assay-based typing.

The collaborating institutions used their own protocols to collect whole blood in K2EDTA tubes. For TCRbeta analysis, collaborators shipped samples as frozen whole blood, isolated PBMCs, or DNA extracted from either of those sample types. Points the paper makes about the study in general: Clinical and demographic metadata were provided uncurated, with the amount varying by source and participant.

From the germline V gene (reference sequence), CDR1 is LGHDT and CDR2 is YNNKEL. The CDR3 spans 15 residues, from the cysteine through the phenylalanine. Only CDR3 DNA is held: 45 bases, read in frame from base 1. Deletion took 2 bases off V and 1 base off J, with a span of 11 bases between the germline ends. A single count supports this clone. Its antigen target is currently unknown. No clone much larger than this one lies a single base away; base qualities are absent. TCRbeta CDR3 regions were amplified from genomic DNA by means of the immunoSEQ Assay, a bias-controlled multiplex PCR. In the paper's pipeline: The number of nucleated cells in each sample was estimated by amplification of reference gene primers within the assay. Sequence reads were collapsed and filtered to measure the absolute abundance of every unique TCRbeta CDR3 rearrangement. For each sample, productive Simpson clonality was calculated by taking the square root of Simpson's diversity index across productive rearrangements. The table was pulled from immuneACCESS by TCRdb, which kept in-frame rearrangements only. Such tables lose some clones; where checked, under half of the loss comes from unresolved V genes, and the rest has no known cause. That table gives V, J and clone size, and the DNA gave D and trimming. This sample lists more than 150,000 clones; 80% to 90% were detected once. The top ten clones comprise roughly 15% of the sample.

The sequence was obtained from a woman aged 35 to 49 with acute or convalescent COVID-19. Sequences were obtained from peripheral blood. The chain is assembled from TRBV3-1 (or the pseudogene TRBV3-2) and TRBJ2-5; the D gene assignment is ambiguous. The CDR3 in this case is CASSQFTAPQETQYF. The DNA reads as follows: TGTGCCAGCAGCCAATTTACAGCCCCCCAAGAGACCCAGTACTTC.